This T cell receptor beta chain was found in a study of blood T cell repertoires in COVID-19. Study context: From the United States, Italy and Spain came samples of acute and convalescent COVID-19. Sources were T cells, B-cell-depleted T cells, or PBMCs; the material itself was cDNA or gDNA.

The Seattle patients, enrolled during active infection, were followed longitudinally. V gave up 5 bases and J gave up 6 bases, with 19 bases separating them. This CDR3 comprises 15 residues. In germline, CDR1 is SEHNR, CDR2 FQNEAQ (reference sequence). Per the authors' pipeline: Estimated nucleated cell counts came from reference gene primer amplification. This table comes from immunoSEQ multiplex PCR, and its TCRdb copy is limited to in-frame clones, with some not included. That table gives V, J and clone size, and the DNA gave D and trimming. The profile covers 230,000 or so clones, with more than 80% appearing a single time and around 7.2% taken by the ten largest.

The sample was peripheral blood. The clonotype was recovered from a woman older than 75 with COVID-19, enrolled during active disease. The genes are TRBV7-9 and TRBJ1-2; possibly TRBD1 for D (5 bases). This CDR3 is CASSPRKGPGDGYTF. The CDR3 DNA reads TGTGCCAGCAGCCCCCGGAAGGGACCGGGGGATGGCTACACCTTC. Looking up the rest from reference TRBV7-9 and TRBJ1-2 gives the full variable domain: DTGVSQNPRHKITKRGQNVTFRCDPISEHNRLYWYRQTLGQGPEFLTYFQNEAQLEKSRLLSDRFSAERPKGSFSTLEIQRTEQGDSAMYLCASSPRKGPGDGYTFGSGTRLTVV.